This T cell receptor beta chain was captured in a study of graft-versus-host responses after intestinal transplantation. Overall study: Transplant recipients had multivisceral, liver-intestinal, or isolated intestinal grafts. Recipients were all induced with anti-thymocyte globulin, then given tacrolimus and steroids for 3 to 4 years. Study findings and constraints: Declines in HvG clones occurring early post-transplant were associated with peak circulating GvH clone levels. Present in recipient marrow, GvH clones included some that appeared first in ileum or blood.

Germline CDR1 and CDR2: SGHRS and YFSETQ. V gave up 0 bases and J gave up 3 bases, with 9 bases separating them. The CDR3 extends over 14 amino acids. A single count supports this clone. What it binds is not known. The repertoire was sequenced with immunoSEQ multiplex PCR; TCRdb's copy has only in-frame clones and lacks some. The data hold fewer than 150,000 clones, with more than 80% observed a single time. This rearrangement joins TRBV5-1 to TRBJ1-2; no clear D. Here the sequenced sample was unstimulated CD4+ T cells sorted from spleen or lymph node cells, taken before intestinal transplant. This clonotype was sampled from a human donor who received an intestinal transplant. DNA for the CDR3: TGCGCCAGCAGCTTGGATAGGGCCTACTATGGCTACACCTTC. Encoded protein: CASSLDRAYYGYTF.